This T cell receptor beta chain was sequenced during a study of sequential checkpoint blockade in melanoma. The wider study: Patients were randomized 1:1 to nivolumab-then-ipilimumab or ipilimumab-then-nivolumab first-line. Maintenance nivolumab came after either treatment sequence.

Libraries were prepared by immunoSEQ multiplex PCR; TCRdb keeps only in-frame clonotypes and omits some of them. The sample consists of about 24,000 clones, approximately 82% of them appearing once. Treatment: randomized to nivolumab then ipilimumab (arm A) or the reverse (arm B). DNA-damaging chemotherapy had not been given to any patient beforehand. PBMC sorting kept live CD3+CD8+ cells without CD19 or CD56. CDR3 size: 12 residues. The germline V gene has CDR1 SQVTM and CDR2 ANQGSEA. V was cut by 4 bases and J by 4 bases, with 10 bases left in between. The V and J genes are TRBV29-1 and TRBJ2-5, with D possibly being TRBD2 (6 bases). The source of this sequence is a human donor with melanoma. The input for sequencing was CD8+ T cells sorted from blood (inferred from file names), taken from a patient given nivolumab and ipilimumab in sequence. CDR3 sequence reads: CSVGDFPETQYF. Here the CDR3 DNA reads TGCAGCGTTGGGGACTTCCCAGAGACCCAGTACTTC.